Sequencing of this T cell receptor beta chain was carried out in a study of OX40 agonist ivuxolimab in advanced cancers. This clone was recorded a few times. V shed 8 bases and J 2 bases; nucleotides not matched to a gene: 6. Germline CDR1 MNHEY, CDR2 SVGAGI. The CDR3 spans 14 residues. The table came from immunoSEQ multiplex PCR; TCRdb's copy has only in-frame clones and leaves some out. The sample yields around 68,000 clones, 85% to 95% seen once. Here the sequenced sample was CD4+ or CD8+ T cells sorted from blood, taken in a trial of the OX40 agonist ivuxolimab. This receptor was identified in an adult with an advanced solid tumor such as melanoma, head and neck, liver or kidney cancer. The chain has TRBV6-5 and TRBJ1-5, with 7 bases matching TRBD1. The CDR3: CASGVDRRNQPQHF. The DNA for the CDR3 is TGTGCCAGCGGCGTGGACAGGCGCAATCAGCCCCAGCATTTT.